The clone carrying this T cell receptor beta chain was found a few times. The antigen remains unidentified. The data originate from a study of blood T cells in healthy people across ages. Notes on the study in general: In older individuals, TCR beta diversity per million T cells was lower, falling roughly linearly with age.

Per sample, extraction of total RNA gave at least 6 micrograms in every case. A second PCR, run for about 6 to 11 cycles, used a sample-barcoded 5' primer plus a J-beta primer mix. TCRdb re-derived calls from the 5' RACE reads in MiXCR, one entry per CDR3 protein. The sample consists of 1.5 million to 2 million distinct CDR3 sequences, 30% to 40% of them appearing once. What was sequenced was blood. This sequence originates from a woman in her 30s in good health.

The CDR3 protein is CASSQRISSNQPQHF. As DNA, the CDR3 is TGCGCCAGCAGCCAGCGGATATCTAGCAATCAGCCCCAGCATTTT. V usage is TRBV4-1 and J usage is TRBJ1-5, with no clear D. V lost 3 bases and J lost 0, with 9 bases in between. From germline, CDR1 is MGHRA and CDR2 YSYEKL. This CDR3 has 15 residues.